One and the same sample provided the 26 T cell receptor beta chains below, sequenced in a study of T cell clonotyping in hematopoietic cell transplantation. TCRdb's table, derived via immunoSEQ multiplex PCR, lists solely in-frame clones and lacks some. The sample includes roughly 37,000 clones, over 70% of them seen just once. The sample comprised peripheral blood mononuclear cells. The receptors shown here come from a woman aged 40 to 50 in good health. Some clones in this sample may be carry-over from other donors' samples.

The rearrangement links TRBV6-1 to TRBJ2-3, with D possibly being TRBD1 (6 bases). V was trimmed by 6 bases and J by 4 bases, leaving 11 bases between them. The CDR3 is made up of 13 amino acids. The germline V gene has CDR1 MNHNS and CDR2 SASEGT. CDR3 sequence: CASRVTGADTQYF. Written as DNA, the CDR3 is TGTGCCAGCAGGGTGACAGGTGCAGATACGCAGTATTTT.

CDR3 sequence (DNA): TGTGCCAGCAGCCGGACAGGTGGGGGAGGCTACACCTTC. It codes for CASSRTGGGGYTF. V and J are TRBV28 and TRBJ1-2; 7 bases line up with TRBD1. CDR3 length: 13 amino acids. Per the germline V gene, CDR1 is MDHEN and CDR2 is SYDVKM. V lost 6 bases to trimming and J lost 8 bases; unmatched junction nucleotides: 9.

The V call is TRBV4-2, the J call TRBJ1-2, with D possibly matching TRBD1 (5 bases). This CDR3 region has 14 residues. Looked up from germline, CDR1 is LGHNA and CDR2 is YNFKEQ. V lost 0 bases and J lost 7, with 12 bases in between. Written as DNA, the CDR3 is TGTGCCAGCAGCCAAGATGGCGTAGACAGTGGCTACACCTTC. This encodes CASSQDGVDSGYTF.

The chain employs TRBV10-3 and TRBJ2-5; 9 nucleotides align to TRBD1. This CDR3 is 13 amino acids long. Germline V gene sequence: CDR1 ENHRY, CDR2 SYGVKD. V shed 6 bases, J shed 3 bases, and the junction held 2 bases outside the gene matches. The CDR3 spells CAISRDREETQYF. The CDR3 DNA reads TGTGCCATCAGCCGGGACAGGGAAGAGACCCAGTACTTC.

This sequence joins TRBV30 and TRBJ1-5; D is ambiguous. From germline, CDR1 is GTSNPN and CDR2 SVGIG (reference sequence). V lost 4 bases and J 1 base, leaving 11 bases between the germline ends. This CDR3 comprises 14 residues. CDR3 in DNA: TGTGCCTGGACCCCAGCGGGAAGCAATCAGCCCCAGCATTTT. Its protein is CAWTPAGSNQPQHF.

This clone was counted a single time. This sequence joins TRBV2 and TRBJ1-1; D is perhaps TRBD1 (5 bases). V was shortened by 8 bases and J by 0 bases, with 13 bases between the two germline ends. Germline V lookup: CDR1 SNHLY, CDR2 FYNNEI. This CDR3 is built from 14 residues. The CDR3 DNA follows: TGTGCCAGCCGCTACCTACAGGTGAACACTGAAGCTTTCTTT. Amino acid sequence: CASRYLQVNTEAFF.

This clone has only a few counts. V usage is TRBV11-3 and J usage is TRBJ2-2; perhaps TRBD1 as D (6 bases). The germline V and J ends were trimmed by 5 bases and 2 bases, with 18 bases remaining between them. Germline-derived CDR1 and CDR2 are SGHNT and YENEEA. The CDR3 is made up of 17 amino acids. The CDR3 here is CASSPTYWTDNTGELFF. The DNA of the CDR3 is TGTGCCAGCAGCCCCACTTATTGGACAGATAACACCGGGGAGCTGTTTTTT. Supplemented by reference TRBV11-3 and TRBJ2-2, the full variable domain reads EAGVVQSPRYKIIEKKQPVAFWCNPISGHNTLYWYLQNLGQGPELLIRYENEEAVDDSQLPKDRFSAERLKGVDSTLKIQPAELGDSAVYLCASSPTYWTDNTGELFFGEGSRLTVL.

The rearrangement joins TRBV30 to TRBJ1-4, with TRBD1 as a possible D gene (5 bases). The CDR3 is 13 amino acids. Germline CDR1 and CDR2: GTSNPN and SVGIG (reference sequence). Trimming took 4 bases from V and 8 from J, leaving 14 bases between them. The DNA of the CDR3 is TGTGCCTGGACCAAGGGGCTCGGCGAAAAACTGTTTTTT. It is translated as CAWTKGLGEKLFF. Full variable domain (outside the CDR3, taken from reference TRBV30 and TRBJ1-4): SQTIHQWPATLVQPVGSPLSLECTVEGTSNPNLYWYRQAAGRGLQLLFYSVGIGQISSEVPQNLSASRPQDRQFILSSKKLLLSDSGFYLCAWTKGLGEKLFFGSGTQLSVL.

V gene TRBV9 combines with J gene TRBJ2-1; 8 bases match TRBD2. This CDR3 contains 14 residues. V dropped 1 base and J dropped 6; count of bases not matched to a gene: 3. Germline assignment: CDR1 SGDLS and CDR2 YYNGEE. CDR3 sequence reads: CASSVSGTSNEQFF. The DNA for the CDR3 is TGTGCCAGCAGCGTATCCGGGACTAGCAATGAGCAGTTCTTC.

This clone was seen more than once but under ten times. This chain connects TRBV19 to TRBJ1-1; D is uncertain. The CDR3 covers 13 residues. Trimming took off 0 bases at V and 4 bases at J, with 6 bases between the two ends. Germline CDR1 and CDR2: LNHDA and SQIVND (reference sequence). The CDR3: CASSIDSTTEAFF. In DNA form, the CDR3 reads TGTGCCAGTAGTATAGATTCTACCACTGAAGCTTTCTTT.

The chain is built from TRBV4-1 and TRBJ2-7, with D perhaps TRBD2 (5 bases). V was cut by 4 bases and J by 7 bases, with 17 bases left in between. CDR3 length equals 14 residues. Per germline, CDR1 MGHRA and CDR2 YSYEKL. CDR3 residues: CASSPGLLMGEQYF. In DNA form, the CDR3 reads TGCGCCAGCAGCCCCGGACTCCTAATGGGAGAGCAGTACTTC.

In its sample, this clone was seen a few times. The CDR3 protein is CASSASTDRETNEKLFF. CDR3 coding DNA: TGTGCCAGCAGTGCTTCGACGGACAGGGAGACTAATGAAAAACTGTTTTTT. The chain is built from TRBV2 and TRBJ1-4; 8 nucleotides align to TRBD1. This CDR3 is 17 amino acids long. V was pared by 4 bases and J by 2 bases, with 9 bases of the junction left unmatched. Germline lookup yields CDR1 SNHLY and CDR2 FYNNEI.

The rearrangement joins TRBV7-9 to TRBJ2-5; 10 bases are shared with TRBD1. The V segment lost 2 bases and the J segment 4 bases; nucleotides outside the gene matches: 7. Per germline, CDR1 SEHNR and CDR2 FQNEAQ (reference sequence). The CDR3 spans 16 residues. The CDR3, as DNA: TGTGCCAGCAGCTTACCGGGACAGGGGTTAGGAGAGACCCAGTACTTC. This gives the protein CASSLPGQGLGETQYF.

The chain joins TRBV30 to TRBJ1-5; 7 nucleotides line up with TRBD1. CDR1 is GTSNPN and CDR2 is SVGIG in the germline V gene (reference sequence). The CDR3 has 18 residues. The ends lost 3 bases at V and 2 bases at J; junction bases unmatched: 16. The CDR3 protein is CAWSRDRGSRLRNQPQHF. The CDR3 coding sequence is TGTGCCTGGAGCCGGGACAGAGGATCCCGCCTGCGCAATCAGCCCCAGCATTTT.

This sequence joins TRBV19 and TRBJ1-1; D remains unclear. V was clipped by 6 bases and J by 3 bases, with 11 bases between them. The CDR3 is 13 residues long. Germline assignment: CDR1 LNHDA and CDR2 SQIVND (reference sequence). The CDR3 here is CASRRVQDTEAFF. The CDR3 DNA sequence: TGTGCCAGTAGGAGGGTGCAGGACACTGAAGCTTTCTTT.

The chain employs TRBV5-1 and TRBJ2-6; the D is unclear. This CDR3 is 16 amino acids long. The germline V gene has CDR1 SGHRS and CDR2 YFSETQ. V lost 1 base to trimming and J lost 0 bases, with 8 bases between them. This CDR3 is CASSLSTGSGANVLTF. Here the CDR3 DNA reads TGCGCCAGCAGCTTGTCAACGGGCTCTGGGGCCAACGTCCTGACTTTC.

This chain connects TRBV9 to TRBJ1-2; D possibly corresponds to TRBD1 (5 bases). CDR1 is SGDLS, CDR2 YYNGEE, per germline. The V and J ends lost 0 bases and 7 bases respectively, with 10 bases between them. The CDR3 extends over 13 amino acids. In DNA, the CDR3 is TGTGCCAGCAGCGTAGTGACAGACGGTGGCTACACCTTC. Translation: CASSVVTDGGYTF.

The chain has TRBV7-9 and TRBJ1-2, with D perhaps TRBD1 (6 bases). V lost 5 bases, J lost 3 bases, and 16 bases lay in between. The length of the CDR3 is 15 residues. The germline CDR1 and CDR2 sequences are SEHNR and FQNEAQ (reference sequence). CDR3 DNA sequence: TGTGCCAGCAGCGGGGGACACCTCTCCCACTATGGCTACACCTTC. Translated, it gives CASSGGHLSHYGYTF.

This rearrangement joins TRBV5-1 to TRBJ1-5; D possibly corresponds to TRBD1 (5 bases). The CDR3 consists of 16 residues. Germline CDR1 is SGHRS and CDR2 is YFSETQ. The V end was cut by 2 bases, the J end by 0 bases, with 12 bases between. CDR3 in amino acids: CASSLGTLNSNQPQHF. CDR3 nucleotide sequence: TGCGCCAGCAGCTTAGGGACCCTAAATAGCAATCAGCCCCAGCATTTT.

The chain joins TRBV7-2 to TRBJ2-3; D gene ambiguous. V shed 4 bases and J shed 1 base, with 9 bases lying between them. The V gene's germline CDR1 is SGHTA and CDR2 FQGNSA. This CDR3 is 14 amino acids long. This CDR3 reads CASSYTPGTDTQYF. DNA of the CDR3: TGTGCCAGCAGCTATACCCCCGGCACAGATACGCAGTATTTT.

This chain uses TRBV13 with TRBJ1-2, with D perhaps TRBD1 (5 bases). V was trimmed by 3 bases and J by 5 bases, leaving 16 bases between them. CDR1 PRHDT and CDR2 FYEKMQ come from the germline V gene (reference sequence). The CDR3 is made up of 15 amino acids. The CDR3 protein is CASSLRRDGGYGYTF. DNA of the CDR3: TGTGCCAGCAGCTTGCGCAGGGACGGCGGGTATGGCTACACCTTC. Variable domain in full (rest from reference TRBV13 and TRBJ1-2): AAGVIQSPRHLIKEKRETATLKCYPIPRHDTVYWYQQGPGQDPQFLISFYEKMQSDKGSIPDRFSAQQFSDYHSELNMSSLELGDSALYFCASSLRRDGGYGYTFGSGTRLTVV.

The chain uses TRBV4-3 and TRBJ2-2, with unresolved D. The V gene's germline CDR1 is LGHNA and CDR2 YSLEER. Trimming left V 1 base short and J 2 bases short, with 8 bases between. The CDR3 runs to 15 residues. CDR3 amino acids: CASSQAYYNTGELFF. The CDR3 DNA is TGCGCCAGCAGCCAAGCCTACTATAACACCGGGGAGCTGTTTTTT.

The chain couples TRBV30 to TRBJ1-1, with 7 bases that match TRBD1. CDR3 length: 13 residues. Trimming cost V 5 bases and J 1 base; bases outside gene matches: 4. Germline CDR1 is GTSNPN and CDR2 is SVGIG (reference sequence). DNA for the CDR3: TGTGCCTGGGGCAGGGGGGCGAACACTGAAGCTTTCTTT. Protein sequence: CAWGRGANTEAFF.

V gene TRBV6-5 combines with J gene TRBJ1-5, with D perhaps TRBD1 (6 bases). The germline V gene has CDR1 MNHEY and CDR2 SVGAGI. The CDR3 runs 13 residues. V lost 6 bases and J lost 3, with 9 bases in between. CDR3 DNA sequence: TGTGCCAGCAGACGACAGGCCAATCAGCCCCAGCATTTT. Its protein product is CASRRQANQPQHF.

The genes are TRBV7-9 and TRBJ2-7; D may be TRBD2 (5 bases). V lost 8 bases, J lost 3 bases, and 14 bases lay in between. Germline V gene data show CDR1 as SEHNR and CDR2 as FQNEAQ (reference sequence). This CDR3 spans 13 amino acids. In DNA form, the CDR3 reads TGTGCCAGCTGTGAGGGCTCGGACTACGAGCAGTACTTC. This encodes CASCEGSDYEQYF.

This chain connects TRBV9 to TRBJ2-3; 11 nucleotides match TRBD2. J gave up 0 bases and V 3 bases, and 21 bases lay outside the gene matches. Germline V lookup: CDR1 SGDLS, CDR2 YYNGEE. The CDR3 spans 22 residues. In nucleotides, the CDR3 is TGTGCCAGCAGCGCATACGCCGGGACTAGCGGCAAGGGGGAACTGAGCACAGATACGCAGTATTTT. It encodes CASSAYAGTSGKGELSTDTQYF.